This T cell receptor (beta chain) was recorded in a study of T cell repertoires in cytomegalovirus infection. Whole-study findings and limits: HLA-C-restricted CMV-specific TCR beta clonotypes were dominant in the ex vivo response.

TCRdb recomputed calls from the reads with MiXCR, one row per CDR3 protein. The table shows hundreds of thousands of distinct CDR3 sequences, with more than 30% occurring only once. In this sample, this clonotype turned up a few times. Its specificity is not known. The sequence was collected from a human donor in good health (CMV status not recorded). Some clones in this sample may be carry-over from other donors' samples. The specimen comprised cultured PBMCs, sampled from culture after CMV antigen stimulation.

The CDR3 nucleotides read TGTGCCAGCAGCCTGTACTCCTCTGGGGCCAACGTCCTGACTTTC. This encodes CASSLYSSGANVLTF. The chain uses TRBV12-3 or TRBV12-4 and TRBJ2-6; D is unclear. The CDR3 has 15 residues. V shed 6 bases and J shed 0 bases, with 9 bases lying between them.